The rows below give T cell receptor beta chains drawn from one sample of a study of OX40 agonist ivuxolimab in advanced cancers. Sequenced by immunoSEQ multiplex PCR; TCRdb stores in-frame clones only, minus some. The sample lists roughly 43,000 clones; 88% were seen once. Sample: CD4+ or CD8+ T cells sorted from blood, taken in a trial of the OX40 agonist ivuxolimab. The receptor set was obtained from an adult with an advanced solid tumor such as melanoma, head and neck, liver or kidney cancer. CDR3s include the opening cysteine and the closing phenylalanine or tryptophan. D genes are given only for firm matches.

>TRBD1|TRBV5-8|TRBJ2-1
CASSFLRGRLTNEQFF
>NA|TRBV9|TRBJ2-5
CASSSQETQYF
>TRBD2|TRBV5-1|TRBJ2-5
CASSPTSGGGKTQYF
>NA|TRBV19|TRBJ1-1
CASIGGTEAFF
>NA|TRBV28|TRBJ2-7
CASSLTARYEQYF
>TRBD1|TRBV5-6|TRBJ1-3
CASSFTGENTIYF
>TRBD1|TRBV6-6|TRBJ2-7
CASSSPTGGTYEQYF
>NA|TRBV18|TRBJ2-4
CASSPGGQGNIQYF
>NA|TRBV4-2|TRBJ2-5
CASSQIHWDDRGETQYF
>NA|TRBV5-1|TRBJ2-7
CASSLVDGEINF
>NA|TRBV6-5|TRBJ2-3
CASSSRTPSTDTQYF
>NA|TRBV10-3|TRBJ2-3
CAISESEVTDTQYF
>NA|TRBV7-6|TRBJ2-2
CASSLRPGDTGELFF
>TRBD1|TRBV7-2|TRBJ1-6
CASSPGQGRNSPLHF
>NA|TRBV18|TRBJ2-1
CASSPTGEQFF
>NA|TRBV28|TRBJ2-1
CASSPDRSSYNEQFF
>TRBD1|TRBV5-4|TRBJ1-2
CASSGGFRQGAHGYTF
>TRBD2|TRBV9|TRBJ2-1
CASSAGGVTYNEQFF
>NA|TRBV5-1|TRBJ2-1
CASNSWSSYNEQFF
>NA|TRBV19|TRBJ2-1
CASSLTYNEQFF
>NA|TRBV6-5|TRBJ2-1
CASSPRRVGYNEQFF
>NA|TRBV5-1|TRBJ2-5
CASSLRGAETQYF
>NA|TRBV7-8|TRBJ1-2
CASSLAGPGAYGYTF
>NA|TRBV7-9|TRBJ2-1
CASSLQGNEQFF
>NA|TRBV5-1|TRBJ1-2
CASSSSQGYYGYTF
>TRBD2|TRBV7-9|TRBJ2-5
CASSLGVVAGLSGTQYF
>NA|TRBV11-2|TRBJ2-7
CASSLVGGSYEQYF
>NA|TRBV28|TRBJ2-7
CASSRTEPYEQYF
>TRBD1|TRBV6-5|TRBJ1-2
CASSSPGTGYGYTF
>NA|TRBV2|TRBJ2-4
CASSEGPGTAKNIQYF
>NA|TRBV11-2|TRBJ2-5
CASSLVDETQYF
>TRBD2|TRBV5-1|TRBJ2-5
CASSLGAVSGSWETQYF
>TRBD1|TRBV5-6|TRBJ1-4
CASRKRGLGENEKLFF
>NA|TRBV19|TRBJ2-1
CASSSLGLGEQFF
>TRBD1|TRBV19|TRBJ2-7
CASSLKPGQTYEQYF
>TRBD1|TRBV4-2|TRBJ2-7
CASSQAPGQGYEQYF
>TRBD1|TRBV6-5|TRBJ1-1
CASINRDRGTEAFF
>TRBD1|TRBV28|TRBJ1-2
CASSSDRDRGGYTF
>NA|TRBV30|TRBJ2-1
CAWSVNSPSYNEQFF
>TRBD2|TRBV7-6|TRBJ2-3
CASSPFLAGETDTQYF
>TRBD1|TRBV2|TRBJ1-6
CAIRTGTGDSPLHF
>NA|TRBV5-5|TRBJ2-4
CASSLGWDIQYF
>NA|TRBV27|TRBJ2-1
CASSLLSASYNEQFF
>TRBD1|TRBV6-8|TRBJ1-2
CASRGTGDGYTF
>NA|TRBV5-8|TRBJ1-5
CASSLEQFQPQHF
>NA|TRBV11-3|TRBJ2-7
CASSLDRVSYEQYF